Presented here are 2 T cell receptor beta chains from one specimen sequenced in a study of T cell changes during pregnancy in multiple sclerosis (dated 2019 in TCRdb). The library was built by means of the immunoSEQ multiplex PCR assay. What TCRdb holds here is the immuneACCESS table cut down to in-frame rearrangements. Part of the clones is not present; checked against another copy, under half of the missing clones reflect an unresolved V gene, and the others are unexplained. Recorded for this sample are roughly 80,000 clones; roughly 94% of them occurred a single time. The ten largest make up 2.6% of the sample. Material: peripheral blood, obtained before pregnancy. Every receptor here comes from a female donor with multiple sclerosis, enrolled in a pregnancy study.

This sequence joins TRBV5-6 and TRBJ2-1, with D maybe TRBD2 (6 bases). V was shortened by 2 bases and J by 8 bases, with 17 bases between the two germline ends. This CDR3 is 15 amino acids long. Germline assignment: CDR1 SGHDT and CDR2 YYEEEE. CDR3 residues: CASSFNWGVGDEQFF. CDR3 coding DNA: TGTGCCAGCAGCTTTAACTGGGGGGTAGGGGATGAGCAGTTCTTC.

As DNA, the CDR3 is TGTGCCAGTAGTATTACGGGAGAGTCGTACGAGCAGTACTTC. Its protein product is CASSITGESYEQYF. V usage is TRBV19 and J usage is TRBJ2-7; the D gene is possibly TRBD2 (6 bases). The ends were cut back, 3 bases at V and 4 bases at J, with 13 bases in the middle. Germline V lookup: CDR1 LNHDA, CDR2 SQIVND (reference sequence). The CDR3 is made up of 14 amino acids.